This T cell receptor beta chain was captured in a study of T cells in Graves' hyperthyroidism and ophthalmopathy. Overall study findings and caveats: Blood held most thyroid clonotypes expanded above 0.001 frequency. In the analysis, a 13 V-J model separated ophthalmopathy from stable hyperthyroidism.

Amplification of TCR beta CDR3 regions used RNA as the template. The HTBI primer set was used in a first-round RT-PCR of the TCR CDR3. TCRdb independently ran MiXCR on the multiplex PCR reads; one entry per CDR3 protein. The data hold some 600,000 distinct CDR3 sequences, with roughly 14% observed a single time. Points on this clonotype: The antigen remains undetermined.

Exclusion criteria comprised uncontrolled infection, other autoimmune disease, pregnancy or lactation. Diagnosis relied on clinical symptoms, serum thyroxine and TRAb, thyroid ultrasound and orbital computed tomography. The germline V gene has CDR1 SGHTA and CDR2 FQGTGA. The CDR3 has 13 amino acids. Trimming removed 0 bases at V and 5 bases at J, with 5 bases between. J is TRBJ2-1 and V is TRBV7-3; D is ambiguous. Sequencing was done on a sample of blood. This TCR was sampled from a young woman with Graves' hyperthyroidism that later progressed to Graves' ophthalmopathy. The CDR3 nucleotides are TGTGCCAGCAGCTTAACCGTAGACAATGAGCAGTTCTTC. This translates into CASSLTVDNEQFF.